This entry is about one T cell receptor (beta chain). What it binds is unknown. V lost 5 bases, J lost 4 bases, and 4 bases stayed unmatched. The V gene's germline CDR1 is PRHDT and CDR2 FYEKMQ (reference sequence). The CDR3 spans 15 residues. The data derive from a study of long-term antiretroviral therapy in people with HIV. Study results and caveats: Despite increasing after ART, diversity remained lower than that of transplant donor controls.

The authors ran the immunoSEQ assay, v3.0, at survey level. Measured with immunoSEQ multiplex PCR; TCRdb has only the in-frame clones, and not every one. The top ten clones hold roughly a tenth of a sample with more than 20,000 clones, roughly 85% of them seen once. Per individual, the PBMC samples numbered at least one pre-ART and at least two post-ART. The rearrangement joins TRBV13 to TRBJ2-1; the match to TRBD2 covers 11 bases. The specimen was unsorted PBMCs, collected less than 2.5 years after starting antiretroviral therapy. The TCR was taken from a man between 40 and 49 years old with HIV. CDR3 residues: CASSRRLAGYNEQFF. CDR3 sequence (DNA): TGTGCCAGCAGCCGCCGACTAGCGGGGTACAATGAGCAGTTCTTC.